Listed here are 26 T cell receptor beta chains from one sample, sequenced in a study of blood T cells in healthy people across ages. It was with a sample-barcoded 5' primer and a J-beta primer mix that a second PCR of about 7 to 12 cycles was run. MiXCR, run by TCRdb on the 5' RACE reads, gives a single entry per CDR3 protein. This sample has about 1.6 million distinct CDR3 sequences, with 30% to 40% found just once. Sequenced: blood. The receptors derive from a woman in her 30s in good health.

Regarding this clonotype: A much more abundant neighbour one base away suggests this may be a read error. The genes are TRBV7-2 and TRBJ2-1; no clear D gene. Germline loops: CDR1 SGHTA, CDR2 FQGNSA. Trimming pared 4 bases from V and 6 bases from J, leaving 16 bases between. The CDR3 consists of 15 residues. CDR3 nucleotides: TGTGCCAGCAGCTCAGTAGGTATGCCCTCCAATGAGCAGTTCTTC. Translated, it gives CASSSVGMPSNEQFF. The whole variable domain, filled in from reference TRBV7-2 and TRBJ2-1, reads GAGVSQSPSNKVTEKGKDVELRCDPISGHTALYWYRQSLGQGLEFLIYFQGNSAPDKSGLPSDRFSAERTGGSVSTLTIQRTQQEDSAVYLCASSSVGMPSNEQFFGPGTRLTVL.

This clonotype was counted many times. The rearrangement uses TRBV20-1 and TRBJ2-5; D is possibly TRBD2 (7 bases). This CDR3 region has 14 residues. Trimming stripped 2 bases from V and 2 bases from J, with 12 bases between. Germline V CDR1 and CDR2: DFQATT, SNEGSKA (reference sequence). The CDR3 spells CSARRGGPQETQYF. In nucleotides, the CDR3 is TGCAGTGCTAGAAGGGGGGGCCCACAAGAGACCCAGTACTTC.

This sequence joins TRBV5-1 and TRBJ2-2; 8 nucleotides match TRBD2. Germline CDR1 and CDR2: SGHRS and YFSETQ. This CDR3 comprises 17 residues. Losses at the gene ends were 2 bases for V and 2 bases for J; bases not matched to a gene: 8. The DNA of the CDR3 is TGCGCCAGCAGCTTCAGAGCGGGGGCCTTAAACACCGGGGAGCTGTTTTTT. Protein product: CASSFRAGALNTGELFF.

This clonotype turned up a few times. This sequence joins TRBV20-1 and TRBJ2-3, with a tentative D call TRBD2 (7 bases). V was clipped by 0 bases and J by 4 bases, with 14 bases between them. This CDR3 comprises 15 residues. Germline values: CDR1 DFQATT, CDR2 SNEGSKA (reference sequence). CDR3 sequence: CSARDVGGGADTQYF. The CDR3 nucleotides read TGCAGTGCTAGAGATGTAGGGGGGGGCGCAGATACGCAGTATTTT.

This clonotype has only a few counts. The chain combines TRBV27 with TRBJ2-1; D unclear. The CDR3 loop spans 14 amino acids. CDR1 MNHEY and CDR2 SMNVEV come from the germline V gene (reference sequence). V lost 3 bases and J 5 bases, leaving 11 bases between the germline ends. As DNA, the CDR3 is TGTGCCAGCAGTTTGGTACAGCCTAACAATGAGCAGTTCTTC. This gives the protein CASSLVQPNNEQFF.

This clonotype appeared a few times. The CDR3 loop reads CASGRTGVYF. The CDR3 DNA is TGTGCCAGCGGACGGACAGGGGTGTACTTC. V and J are TRBV28 and TRBJ2-5; 9 nucleotides line up with TRBD1. Germline V gives CDR1 MDHEN, CDR2 SYDVKM. With 8 bases clipped from V and 13 bases from J, the junction kept 5 bases outside the gene matches. The CDR3 runs to 10 residues.

The J gene is TRBJ2-3, the V gene TRBV24-1; D is undetermined. Per the germline V gene, CDR1 is KGHDR and CDR2 is SFDVKD. The ends were cut back, 5 bases at V and 4 bases at J, with 9 bases in the middle. There are 13 residues in the CDR3. CDR3 sequence reads: CATSGLGADTQYF. The CDR3 nucleotides are TGTGCCACCAGTGGTCTAGGAGCAGATACGCAGTATTTT.

The V gene is TRBV7-8, the J gene TRBJ2-7; 8 nucleotides line up with TRBD2. The germline CDR1 and CDR2 sequences are SGHVS and FQNEAQ. This CDR3 spans 14 amino acids. Germline trimming cut 5 bases from V and 3 bases from J; bases unmatched to any gene: 6. CDR3 loop: CASSPPGGDYEQYF. The CDR3 DNA is TGTGCCAGCAGCCCTCCGGGGGGGGACTACGAGCAGTACTTC.

This clonotype was counted a few times. The V and J genes are TRBV6-6 and TRBJ1-1; no reliable D call. The germline CDR1 and CDR2 sequences are MNHNY and SVGAGI (reference sequence). V gave up 7 bases and J gave up 6 bases, with 18 bases separating them. There are 14 residues in the CDR3. The CDR3 loop reads CASTSGSTFAEAFF. CDR3 bases: TGTGCCAGCACCTCCGGGTCCACCTTTGCTGAAGCTTTCTTT.

The rearrangement uses TRBV14 and TRBJ2-3, with D unclear. This CDR3 is 14 amino acids long. The V gene's germline CDR1 is SGHDN and CDR2 FVKESK. Trimming cost V 3 bases and J 9 bases, with 16 bases left between them. CDR3 nucleotides: TGTGCCAGCAGCCAGCTGCCCAACCGGGTGACGCAGTATTTT. Residues: CASSQLPNRVTQYF.

In its sample, this clonotype was seen a few times. The chain links TRBV20-1 to TRBJ2-7; 12 bases agree with TRBD2. CDR3 length: 16 residues. The V gene's germline CDR1 is DFQATT and CDR2 SNEGSKA (reference sequence). Trimming cost V 1 base and J 3 bases; bases outside gene matches: 7. CDR3 in amino acids: CSARGRTSGKGYEQYF. CDR3 bases: TGCAGTGCTAGAGGGAGGACTAGCGGGAAGGGCTACGAGCAGTACTTC.

This clonotype has a handful of counts. The genes are TRBV6-1 and TRBJ1-2; maybe TRBD1 (5 bases). Between the trimmed V and J ends, which lost 2 bases and 1 base, there was a span of 14 bases. Germline V CDR1 and CDR2: MNHNS, SASEGT. The CDR3 sequence is 16 residues long. The CDR3 protein is CASSEFLWGLNYGYTF. The CDR3 DNA reads as TGTGCCAGCAGTGAATTTCTTTGGGGACTTAACTATGGCTACACCTTC.

This chain links TRBV20-1 with TRBJ2-1; 7 bases are a match to TRBD2. The CDR3 is 14 amino acids. Germline CDR1 DFQATT, CDR2 SNEGSKA (reference sequence). The ends lost 6 bases at V and 4 bases at J; junction bases unmatched: 9. CDR3 coding DNA: TGCAGTGCAACGGGACTACCCCTATACAATGAGCAGTTCTTC. This encodes CSATGLPLYNEQFF.

This chain connects TRBV4-1 to TRBJ2-5; TRBD1 agrees at 9 bases. The last part of the DNA fits TRBJ2-7 better; the J call may be wrong. This CDR3 region has 18 residues. CDR1 is MGHRA, CDR2 YSYEKL, per germline. The CDR3 is CASSLHLSIGQGYGEQYF. The CDR3 nucleotides are TGCGCCAGCAGTCTACACCTTAGCATAGGACAGGGGTACGGCGAGCAGTACTTC.

This clonotype was counted only a few times. This chain joins TRBV5-1 and TRBJ2-1; 8 bases are shared with TRBD2. This CDR3 has 15 residues. The J segment lost 5 bases and the V segment lost 7 bases, leaving 11 bases of the junction unmatched. Germline-derived CDR1 and CDR2 are SGHRS and YFSETQ. CDR3: CASSPGTSSHNEQFF. CDR3 DNA: TGCGCCAGCTCCCCCGGGACTAGTTCCCACAATGAGCAGTTCTTC.

This chain links TRBV12-3 or TRBV12-4 with TRBJ2-5; D call uncertain. The CDR3 loop spans 13 amino acids. Trimming removed 1 base at V and 11 bases at J, with 14 bases between. The CDR3 protein is CASSLEAGFKQYF. CDR3 DNA: TGTGCCAGCAGTTTAGAGGCAGGCTTCAAGCAGTACTTC.

The DNA of the CDR3 is TGCAGTGCATATACTAGCGGGCTCACAGATACGCAGTATTTT. Residues: CSAYTSGLTDTQYF. The chain recombines TRBV20-1 with TRBJ2-3, with 9 bases aligning to TRBD2. The V gene end was trimmed by 6 bases and the J gene end by 2 bases; junction bases not matched to a gene: 6. Looked up from germline, CDR1 is DFQATT and CDR2 is SNEGSKA (reference sequence). This CDR3 contains 14 residues.

This clonotype came up many times. The CDR3 sequence: CASSYLQGAYTF. In nucleotides, the CDR3 is TGTGCCAGCAGTTACCTTCAGGGGGCCTACACCTTC. This chain joins TRBV6-6 and TRBJ1-2; 8 bases line up with TRBD1. After removal of 2 bases from V and 10 bases from J, the junction contained 3 bases not matched to a gene. This CDR3 is built from 12 residues. Per the germline V gene, CDR1 is MNHNY and CDR2 is SVGAGI (reference sequence).

This clonotype was seen ten or more times. This chain joins TRBV4-2 and TRBJ2-1; 8 bases align to TRBD2. The germline CDR1 and CDR2 sequences are LGHNA and YNFKEQ. The junction had 4 bases not matched to a gene; V was cut back by 0 bases and J by 9 bases. This CDR3 is 14 amino acids long. The CDR3: CASSQDFGGGEQFF. The CDR3 bases are TGTGCCAGCAGCCAAGATTTCGGGGGGGGTGAGCAGTTCTTC.

The chain links TRBV14 to TRBJ2-3; 8 positions match TRBD1. There are 16 residues in the CDR3. Germline V gene sequence: CDR1 SGHDN, CDR2 FVKESK. After removal of 0 bases from V and 6 bases from J, the junction contained 8 bases not matched to a gene. The CDR3 DNA reads TGTGCCAGCAGCCAAGAGTCAGGGGGCATTTGGGATACGCAGTATTTT. Translated, it gives CASSQESGGIWDTQYF.

The CDR3 protein is CASSSRVETGADEQFF. As DNA, the CDR3 is TGTGCCAGCAGTTCGCGTGTCGAGACAGGGGCCGATGAGCAGTTCTTC. The rearrangement links TRBV11-2 to TRBJ2-1; 8 bases are shared with TRBD1. The junction had 15 bases not matched to a gene; V was cut back by 6 bases and J by 8 bases. Germline V gives CDR1 SGHAT, CDR2 FQNNGV. The CDR3 sequence is 16 residues long.

The CDR3 nucleotides are TGCAGTGCTGGACAGGGAGGAAGGACTGAAGCTTTCTTT. It codes for CSAGQGGRTEAFF. The gene calls are TRBV20-1 and TRBJ1-1, with 8 positions matching TRBD1. CDR1 is DFQATT, CDR2 SNEGSKA, per germline (reference sequence). V dropped 5 bases and J dropped 5; count of bases not matched to a gene: 7. The CDR3 covers 13 residues.

The chain couples TRBV20-1 to TRBJ2-1, with 11 bases matching TRBD2. Germline trimming cut 3 bases from V and 6 bases from J; bases unmatched to any gene: 16. The CDR3 totals 18 residues. Germline lookup yields CDR1 DFQATT and CDR2 SNEGSKA (reference sequence). The CDR3 coding sequence is TGCAGTGCTAGCCTCTCGCCCCTTAGCGGGAGGGCCGTCAATGAGCAGTTCTTC. Protein: CSASLSPLSGRAVNEQFF.

The chain recombines TRBV18 with TRBJ2-1; 9 bases align to TRBD1. There are 17 residues in the CDR3. From germline, CDR1 is KGHSH and CDR2 LQKENI. The V segment lost 3 bases and the J segment 0 bases; nucleotides outside the gene matches: 6. The CDR3 spells CASSPSTGGVSYNEQFF. CDR3 DNA sequence: TGTGCCAGCTCACCGAGTACAGGGGGCGTCTCCTACAATGAGCAGTTCTTC.

This clonotype occurred a few times. The chain recombines TRBV7-3 with TRBJ2-1; 9 nucleotides line up with TRBD2. Germline CDR1 SGHTA, CDR2 FQGTGA. The ends lost 6 bases at V and 0 bases at J; junction bases unmatched: 9. The CDR3 is 17 amino acids. The CDR3 bases are TGTGCCAGCAGTCTTAGCGGGGGAGATAGCTCCTACAATGAGCAGTTCTTC. This gives the protein CASSLSGGDSSYNEQFF.

V and J are TRBV3-1 and TRBJ1-1; no firm D call. The CDR3 loop spans 15 amino acids. The germline V gene encodes CDR1 LGHDT and CDR2 YNNKEL (reference sequence). The V and J ends lost 1 base and 0 bases respectively, with 9 bases between them. The DNA for the CDR3 is TGTGCCAGCAGCCAAGGAGACCGCATGAACACTGAAGCTTTCTTT. It specifies CASSQGDRMNTEAFF.